In its sample, the clone carrying this T cell receptor beta chain was seen many times. Its cognate antigen is unknown. This sample was included in a study of blood T cells in healthy people across ages. PCR was performed a second time for about 6 to 12 cycles using a sample-barcoded 5' primer and a J-beta primer mix. MiXCR, run by TCRdb on the 5' RACE reads, gives a single entry per CDR3 protein. Of hundreds of thousands of distinct CDR3 sequences listed, approximately 31% are singletons. The CDR3 covers 13 residues. Germline assignment: CDR1 DFQATT and CDR2 SNEGSKA (reference sequence). Trimming took off 7 bases at V and 6 bases at J, with 16 bases between the two ends. Overall study findings and caveats: The study lacked donor CMV status, which possibly confounded expanded clonotype changes.

Isolation of PBMCs gave at least 6 million cells per sample. Sequenced input: blood. This chain uses TRBV20-1 with TRBJ2-1; a possible D gene is TRBD2 (5 bases). This sequence originates from an elderly woman in good health. The CDR3 here is CSGARRAGNEQFF. Here the CDR3 DNA reads TGCAGTGGTGCGAGGCGGGCGGGCAATGAGCAGTTCTTC.